One sample yielded the 11 T cell receptor beta chains listed below, sequenced in a study of PD-1 blockade in mismatch repair-deficient tumors. Clones were read by immunoSEQ multiplex PCR, and TCRdb kept only the in-frame ones, dropping some. Of 130,000 or so clones listed, around 83% are singletons. The sample consisted of peripheral blood, taken 44 weeks after starting pembrolizumab. These receptors all come from an adult with mismatch repair-deficient cancer.

The J gene is TRBJ1-5, the V gene TRBV30; D gene unclear. V was clipped by 0 bases and J by 9 bases, with 12 bases between them. Germline-derived CDR1 and CDR2 are GTSNPN and SVGIG (reference sequence). This CDR3 is built from 13 residues. The CDR3 reads CAWSVGSGWPQHF. The CDR3 bases are TGTGCCTGGAGTGTAGGCAGCGGGTGGCCCCAGCATTTT.

The chain joins TRBV6-5 to TRBJ2-7; no clear D. The CDR3 spans 14 residues. V gave up 5 bases and J gave up 2 bases, with 13 bases separating them. Germline V lookup: CDR1 MNHEY, CDR2 SVGAGI. The CDR3: CASSEGQAAYEQYF. The CDR3 DNA sequence: TGTGCCAGCAGTGAAGGGCAGGCTGCCTACGAGCAGTACTTC.

The chain has TRBV19 and TRBJ1-5; D may be TRBD1 (6 bases). Between the trimmed V and J ends, which lost 5 bases and 5 bases, there was a span of 16 bases. This CDR3 contains 15 residues. Germline V gene lookup returns CDR1 LNHDA and CDR2 SQIVND (reference sequence). As DNA, the CDR3 is TGTGCCAGTAGTCTTTCTAACAGGGCCTATCAGCCCCAGCATTTT. Translation gives CASSLSNRAYQPQHF.

The chain couples TRBV4-1 to TRBJ2-7; D gene ambiguous. Germline V gene data show CDR1 as MGHRA and CDR2 as YSYEKL. This CDR3 has 15 residues. Trimming pared 4 bases from V and 0 bases from J, leaving 13 bases between. CDR3 in amino acids: CASSPFLLGSYEQYF. CDR3 nucleotide sequence: TGCGCCAGCAGCCCTTTCTTGCTAGGCTCCTACGAGCAGTACTTC.

The V gene is TRBV4-1, the J gene TRBJ2-2; possibly TRBD1 or TRBD2 for D (6 bases each). The V and J ends lost 4 bases and 1 base respectively, with 10 bases between them. The CDR3 is 15 residues long. Germline V CDR1 and CDR2: MGHRA, YSYEKL. Here the CDR3 DNA reads TGCGCCAGCAGCCCCCGGGGGCAGAACACCGGGGAGCTGTTTTTT. The encoded protein is CASSPRGQNTGELFF.

This chain uses TRBV4-3 with TRBJ2-7; D tentatively reads TRBD1 or TRBD2 (5 bases each). V dropped 3 bases and J dropped 7 bases, with 10 bases sitting between them. CDR3 length equals 12 residues. Per germline, CDR1 LGHNA and CDR2 YSLEER. The CDR3 is CASSHSGSEQYF. Here the CDR3 DNA reads TGCGCCAGCAGCCACTCAGGGAGTGAGCAGTACTTC.

This clone was picked up a small number of times. The rearrangement joins TRBV4-1 to TRBJ2-1; 7 nucleotides match TRBD2. The V segment lost 1 base and the J segment 4 bases; nucleotides outside the gene matches: 1. Germline V CDR1 and CDR2: MGHRA, YSYEKL. This CDR3 has 14 amino acids. CDR3 sequence: CASSQGGGYNEQFF. The CDR3 coding sequence is TGCGCCAGCAGCCAAGGGGGGGGGTACAATGAGCAGTTCTTC.

The CDR3 DNA sequence: TGTGCCAGAACGGACAAGGGCTCGTACCAAGAGACCCAGTACTTC. It codes for CARTDKGSYQETQYF. The chain couples TRBV19 to TRBJ2-5; tentative D call: TRBD1 (5 bases). The CDR3 consists of 15 residues. The germline V and J ends were trimmed by 9 bases and 0 bases, with 17 bases remaining between them. Germline values: CDR1 LNHDA, CDR2 SQIVND (reference sequence). The full variable domain, with the rest looked up from reference TRBV19 and TRBJ2-5, is DGGITQSPKYLFRKEGQNVTLSCEQNLNHDAMYWYRQDPGQGLRLIYYSQIVNDFQKGDIAEGYSVSREKKESFPLTVTSAQKNPTAFYLCARTDKGSYQETQYFGPGTRLLVL.

The V call is TRBV6-5, the J call TRBJ1-1; TRBD1 is a possible D gene (5 bases). With 5 bases removed from V and 1 base from J, the gap between germline ends came to 11 bases. The CDR3 has 14 amino acids. Germline values: CDR1 MNHEY, CDR2 SVGAGI. This CDR3 is CASSLGGANTEAFF. Written as DNA, the CDR3 is TGTGCCAGCAGTCTGGGAGGGGCGAACACTGAAGCTTTCTTT.

The rearrangement joins TRBV9 to TRBJ2-2; 11 nucleotides match TRBD2. The CDR3 spans 17 residues. The germline CDR1 and CDR2 sequences are SGDLS and YYNGEE. V dropped 4 bases and J dropped 1; count of bases not matched to a gene: 6. In DNA, the CDR3 is TGTGCCAGCAGCTCCTCGGGACTAGCGGTGAACACCGGGGAGCTGTTTTTT. Translation gives CASSSSGLAVNTGELFF.

The genes are TRBV29-1 and TRBJ2-3; 9 nucleotides align to TRBD1. This CDR3 is 14 amino acids long. CDR1 is SQVTM, CDR2 ANQGSEA, per germline. The trim removed 6 bases at V and 4 bases at J, leaving 8 bases unmatched. The CDR3 sequence: CSVDRGRPSDTQYF. For the CDR3, the DNA is TGCAGCGTAGACAGGGGGAGGCCGTCAGATACGCAGTATTTT.